The clone carrying this T cell receptor (beta chain) was detected only a few times. Its cognate antigen is unknown. This entry is derived from a study of response to subunit inactivated influenza vaccine. Whole-study results and caveats: Authors suggested each seasonal influenza vaccination recruits few new T cells.

The germline V gene encodes CDR1 ENHRY and CDR2 SYGVKD. The CDR3 spans 16 residues. V dropped 3 bases and J dropped 0 bases, with 12 bases sitting between them. MiXCR was run by TCRdb on the RT-PCR reads, yielding one entry per CDR3 protein. The table has 500,000 or so distinct CDR3 sequences, 15% to 20% seen once. Material: CD4+ T cells sorted from PBMCs, obtained less than 30 months after vaccination. The receptor was isolated from a man aged 50-75 years who received an inactivated influenza vaccine. The chain employs TRBV10-3 and TRBJ2-1, with D maybe TRBD2 (6 bases). The CDR3 DNA is TGTGCCATCAGTGACCCCACTAGCAGCTCCTACAATGAGCAGTTCTTC. It is translated as CAISDPTSSSYNEQFF.